This entry lists 14 T cell receptor beta chains sequenced from one sample in a study of ipilimumab plus nivolumab after autologous stem cell transplantation. Sequenced by immunoSEQ multiplex PCR; TCRdb stores in-frame clones only, minus some. The table has 9,500 to 15,000 clones, about 70% seen once; the top ten hold approximately 11%. Here the sequenced sample was PBMCs, taken in a trial of ipilimumab plus nivolumab as post-transplant consolidation. These receptors were collected from a male donor with multiple myeloma.

V gene TRBV18 combines with J gene TRBJ1-1; D not resolved. Trimming took 3 bases from V and 1 from J, leaving 6 bases between them. The CDR3 totals 13 residues. Germline V gene sequence: CDR1 KGHSH, CDR2 LQKENI. In DNA, the CDR3 is TGTGCCAGCTCACCTGCGGGGAACACTGAAGCTTTCTTT. It codes for CASSPAGNTEAFF.

The genes are TRBV7-9 and TRBJ1-2, with D maybe TRBD1 (5 bases). The CDR3 runs to 18 residues. V was clipped by 1 base and J by 2 bases, with 20 bases between them. The germline gives CDR1 SEHNR, CDR2 FQNEAQ (reference sequence). The CDR3 DNA reads as TGTGCCAGCAGCTTAGTATTTACAGGTTCGGGAAGAAACTATGGCTACACCTTC. It translates to CASSLVFTGSGRNYGYTF.

The V gene is TRBV6-5, the J gene TRBJ2-7; D tentatively fits TRBD1 or TRBD2 (5 bases each). Germline assignment: CDR1 MNHEY and CDR2 SVGAGI. The CDR3 consists of 14 residues. Trimming stripped 10 bases from V and 8 bases from J, with 24 bases between. For the CDR3, the DNA is TGTGCCACCCACCCGGGGCAGGCGGCCCCCAAGCAGTACTTC. Translating it yields CATHPGQAAPKQYF.

The chain recombines TRBV6-5 with TRBJ1-2; D uncertain. CDR3 length: 10 residues. The V gene's germline CDR1 is MNHEY and CDR2 SVGAGI. Trimming left V 8 bases short and J 8 bases short, with 9 bases between. CDR3 residues: CASSKGGYTF. CDR3 DNA: TGTGCCAGCTCGAAGGGAGGCTACACCTTC.

The genes are TRBV11-1 and TRBJ2-7, with no clear D. Germline CDR1 is SGHAT and CDR2 is FQDESV (reference sequence). The CDR3 length is 15 residues. V lost 4 bases and J 5 bases, leaving 18 bases between the germline ends. The CDR3 DNA is TGTGCCAGCAGCTATACGACCGGTGGAAGCCACGAGCAGTACTTC. It encodes CASSYTTGGSHEQYF. Full variable domain (outside the CDR3, taken from reference TRBV11-1 and TRBJ2-7): EAEVAQSPRYKITEKSQAVAFWCDPISGHATLYWYRQILGQGPELLVQFQDESVVDDSQLPKDRFSAERLKGVDSTLKIQPAELGDSAMYLCASSYTTGGSHEQYFGPGTRLTVT.

The V call is TRBV7-7, the J call TRBJ1-3; 7 nucleotides line up with TRBD1. The CDR3 is 18 residues long. Per germline, CDR1 SSHAT and CDR2 FNYEAQ (reference sequence). The junction had 13 bases not matched to a gene; V was cut back by 5 bases and J by 0 bases. The CDR3 bases are TGTGCCAGCAGCATTTCTGGAGCGGACAGGAGCTCTGGAAACACCATATATTTT. Amino acid sequence: CASSISGADRSSGNTIYF.

This clone was seen more than once but under ten times. CDR3 sequence (DNA): TGCAGTGCTAGGACTCCTTATGGCTACACCTTC. This translates into CSARTPYGYTF. V gene TRBV20-1 combines with J gene TRBJ1-2, with D uncertain. Germline V gene lookup returns CDR1 DFQATT and CDR2 SNEGSKA (reference sequence). The V end was cut by 3 bases, the J end by 5 bases, with 7 bases between. The CDR3 spans 11 residues.

This chain uses TRBV29-1 with TRBJ2-2, with 7 nucleotides matching TRBD2. From germline, CDR1 is SQVTM and CDR2 ANQGSEA. The V segment lost 6 bases and the J segment 1 base; nucleotides outside the gene matches: 5. This CDR3 is 14 amino acids long. In DNA, the CDR3 is TGCAGCGTCTCGGGGGGTCGGAACACCGGGGAGCTGTTTTTT. It is translated as CSVSGGRNTGELFF.

The chain combines TRBV19 with TRBJ2-2, with a possible D match to TRBD2 (6 bases). Per germline, CDR1 LNHDA and CDR2 SQIVND (reference sequence). V was clipped by 5 bases and J by 6 bases, with 13 bases between them. The length of the CDR3 is 14 residues. DNA of the CDR3: TGTGCCAGTAGTGTTTCGGGGGTTTCCGGGGAGCTGTTTTTT. Translating gives CASSVSGVSGELFF. Using reference TRBV19 and TRBJ2-2 for the parts outside the CDR3, the full variable domain is DGGITQSPKYLFRKEGQNVTLSCEQNLNHDAMYWYRQDPGQGLRLIYYSQIVNDFQKGDIAEGYSVSREKKESFPLTVTSAQKNPTAFYLCASSVSGVSGELFFGEGSRLTVL.

The rearrangement links TRBV18 to TRBJ1-1; D unclear. Per germline, CDR1 KGHSH and CDR2 LQKENI. This CDR3 is 12 amino acids long. Trimming shortened V by 4 bases and J by 5 bases, and 8 bases separated the two germline ends. The CDR3 nucleotides are TGTGCCAGCTCACAGGGTGGGACTGAAGCTTTCTTT. This gives the protein CASSQGGTEAFF.

This clone qualifies as medium-sized. The genes are TRBV19 and TRBJ1-5; D not certain. Germline V gene sequence: CDR1 LNHDA, CDR2 SQIVND (reference sequence). Trimming cost V 1 base and J 4 bases, with 17 bases left between them. The CDR3 loop spans 17 amino acids. CDR3 sequence: CASSIGSSGGMNQPQHF. The CDR3 region has the DNA TGTGCCAGTAGTATAGGGAGTTCGGGCGGAATGAATCAGCCCCAGCATTTT.

The chain couples TRBV5-8 to TRBJ1-2; D is possibly TRBD1 (6 bases). Germline loops: CDR1 SGHTS, CDR2 YDEGEE. CDR3 length: 15 amino acids. The V gene lost 4 bases and the J gene lost 8 bases, with 21 bases spanning the gap. CDR3 sequence (DNA): TGTGCCAGCAGCCCCACAGGCGGGGGCGCCCCCGGCTACACCTTC. Translating gives CASSPTGGGAPGYTF.

The J gene is TRBJ2-7, the V gene TRBV14; D not resolved. V was cut by 8 bases and J by 9 bases, with 11 bases left in between. Per germline, CDR1 SGHDN and CDR2 FVKESK. This CDR3 spans 10 amino acids. CDR3 in amino acids: CASPFAGQYF. The CDR3 nucleotides read TGTGCCAGCCCCTTTGCTGGGCAGTACTTC.

The chain has TRBV6-5 and TRBJ2-3, with TRBD2 matching over 8 bases. The CDR3 consists of 14 residues. The V and J ends lost 6 bases and 3 bases, in that order; junction bases with no gene match: 5. CDR1 is MNHEY and CDR2 is SVGAGI in the germline V gene. The CDR3 loop is CASRRGARTDTQYF. CDR3 in DNA: TGTGCCAGCAGGCGGGGGGCCAGGACAGATACGCAGTATTTT.